This T cell receptor (beta chain) came from a study of tumor and adjacent non-tumor tissue in lung cancer. Study as a whole: Histology: around twelve adenocarcinoma, a couple of squamous cell carcinoma, 1 small cell lung cancer. On average, productive TCRbeta reads reached about 4.17 million per sample. Notes on the study in general: Significantly higher TCR diversity was found in tumor than normal lung.

The sample holds a few counts of this clonotype. Its cognate antigen is unknown. A much larger clone differs by one base, so this may be a read error. The template was RNA from unsorted bulk tissue. More than 3 cm separated this lung sample from the edge of the tumor. Chemotherapy-naive patients with new lung cancer underwent thoracic surgery in China, August–November 2014. The library came from three nested PCR rounds adapted from ARM-PCR protocols. TCRdb reprocessed the multiplex PCR reads with MiXCR, giving one entry per CDR3 protein. The sample consists of some 99,000 distinct CDR3 sequences, roughly three fifths of them appearing once. Germline loops: CDR1 MNHEY, CDR2 SVGAGI. The CDR3 totals 14 residues.

The sample consisted of distant non-tumor lung tissue. The sequence derives from a man aged 55 to 70 with non-small cell lung cancer. The chain recombines TRBV6-5 with TRBJ2-1; 8 nucleotides align to TRBD2. The DNA of the CDR3 is TGTGTCAGCAGTTACACGGGGGGGTACAATGAGCAGTTCTTC. Protein product: CVSSYTGGYNEQFF.